Sequencing of this T cell receptor (beta chain) was carried out in a study of cytomegalovirus exposure and HLA in healthy donors. In the PCR, 60 Vbeta and 13 Jbeta primers were used. The method was immunoSEQ multiplex PCR; TCRdb's version includes in-frame clones alone and lacks a portion of them. Its listing shows approximately 120,000 clones. The V gene end was trimmed by 0 bases and the J gene end by 0 bases; junction bases not matched to a gene: 3. Germline V gene lookup returns CDR1 SGHRS and CDR2 YFSETQ. The CDR3 contains 17 residues. The chain combines TRBV5-1 with TRBJ2-7; 13 bases fit TRBD2. The sample consisted of PBMCs. The sequence was obtained from a man younger than 45 in good health and CMV-seronegative. This CDR3 reads CASSLEGTSGVSYEQYF. CDR3 sequence (DNA): TGCGCCAGCAGCTTGGAGGGGACTAGCGGGGTCTCCTACGAGCAGTACTTC.